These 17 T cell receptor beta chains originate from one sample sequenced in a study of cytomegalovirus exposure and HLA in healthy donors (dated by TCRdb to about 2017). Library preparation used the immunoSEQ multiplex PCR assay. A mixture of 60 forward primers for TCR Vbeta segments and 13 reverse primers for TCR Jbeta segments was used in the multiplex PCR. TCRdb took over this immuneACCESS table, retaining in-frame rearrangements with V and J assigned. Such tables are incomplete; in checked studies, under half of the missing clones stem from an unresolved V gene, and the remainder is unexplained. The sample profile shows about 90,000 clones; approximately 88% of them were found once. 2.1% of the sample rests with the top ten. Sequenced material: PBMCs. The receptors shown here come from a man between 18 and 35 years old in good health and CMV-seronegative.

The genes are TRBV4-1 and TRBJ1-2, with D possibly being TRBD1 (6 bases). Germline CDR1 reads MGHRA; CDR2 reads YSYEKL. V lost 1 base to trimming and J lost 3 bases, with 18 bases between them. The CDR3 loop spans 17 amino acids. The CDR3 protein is CASSQAFARGGDYGYTF. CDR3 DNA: TGCGCCAGCAGCCAAGCCTTCGCTAGAGGGGGGGACTATGGCTACACCTTC.

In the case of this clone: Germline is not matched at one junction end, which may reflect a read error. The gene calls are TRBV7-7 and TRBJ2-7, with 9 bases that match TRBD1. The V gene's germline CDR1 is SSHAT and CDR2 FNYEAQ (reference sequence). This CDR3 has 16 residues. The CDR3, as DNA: TGTGCTAGCAGCTTCCGGGACAGGGTAGGGTTTGACGAGCAGTACTTC. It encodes CASSFRDRVGFDEQYF.

The CDR3, as DNA: TGTGCCAGCAGCTTAACGGGCGGACAGGGAGGGGGCTACACCTTC. Translating it yields CASSLTGGQGGGYTF. The J gene is TRBJ1-2, the V gene TRBV7-3; TRBD1 aligns across 8 bases. The germline CDR1 and CDR2 sequences are SGHTA and FQGTGA. The CDR3 length is 15 residues. The V segment lost 0 bases and the J segment 8 bases; nucleotides outside the gene matches: 8. Combining the CDR3 with reference TRBV7-3 and TRBJ1-2 gives the whole variable domain GAGVSQTPSNKVTEKGKYVELRCDPISGHTALYWYRQSLGQGPEFLIYFQGTGAADDSGLPNDRFFAVRPEGSVSTLKIQRTERGDSAVYLCASSLTGGQGGGYTFGSGTRLTVV.

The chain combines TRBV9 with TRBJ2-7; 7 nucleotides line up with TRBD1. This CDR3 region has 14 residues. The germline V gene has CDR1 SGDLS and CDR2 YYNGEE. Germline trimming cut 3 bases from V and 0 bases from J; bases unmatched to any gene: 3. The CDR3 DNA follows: TGTGCCAGCAGCGCAGGGACAGTCTCCTACGAGCAGTACTTC. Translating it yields CASSAGTVSYEQYF.

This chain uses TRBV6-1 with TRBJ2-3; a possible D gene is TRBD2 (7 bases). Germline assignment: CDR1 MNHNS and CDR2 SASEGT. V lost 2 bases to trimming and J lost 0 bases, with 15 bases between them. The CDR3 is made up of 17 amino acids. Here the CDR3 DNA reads TGTGCCAGCAGTGAAAGGGGGGGGATGAGGAGCACAGATACGCAGTATTTT. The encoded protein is CASSERGGMRSTDTQYF.

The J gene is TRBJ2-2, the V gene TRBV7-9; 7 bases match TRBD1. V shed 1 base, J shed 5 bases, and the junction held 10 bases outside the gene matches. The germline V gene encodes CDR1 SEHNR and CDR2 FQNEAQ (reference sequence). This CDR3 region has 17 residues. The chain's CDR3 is CASSLVLSAGGTGELFF. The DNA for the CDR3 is TGTGCCAGCAGCTTAGTTCTATCGGCAGGGGGTACCGGGGAGCTGTTTTTT.

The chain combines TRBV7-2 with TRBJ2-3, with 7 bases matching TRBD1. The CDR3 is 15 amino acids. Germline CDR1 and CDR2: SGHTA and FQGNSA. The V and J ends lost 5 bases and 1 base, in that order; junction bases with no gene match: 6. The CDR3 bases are TGTGCCAGCAGCCGAGGACAGGTGGGCACAGATACGCAGTATTTT. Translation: CASSRGQVGTDTQYF.

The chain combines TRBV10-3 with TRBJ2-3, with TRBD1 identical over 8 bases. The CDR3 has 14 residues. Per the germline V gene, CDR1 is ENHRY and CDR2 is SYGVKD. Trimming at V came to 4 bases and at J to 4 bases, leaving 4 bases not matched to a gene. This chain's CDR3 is CAISGQGIPDTQYF. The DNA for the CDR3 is TGTGCCATCAGTGGACAGGGGATCCCAGATACGCAGTATTTT.

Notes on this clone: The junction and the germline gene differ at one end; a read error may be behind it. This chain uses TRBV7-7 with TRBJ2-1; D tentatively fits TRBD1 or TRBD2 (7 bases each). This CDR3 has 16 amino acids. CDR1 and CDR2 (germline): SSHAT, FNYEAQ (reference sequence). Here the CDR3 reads CASSLGGGSGYNEQFF. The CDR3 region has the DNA TGTGCTAGCAGCTTAGGGGGCGGGAGCGGCTACAATGAGCAGTTCTTC. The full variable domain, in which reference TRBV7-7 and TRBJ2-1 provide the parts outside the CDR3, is GAGVSQSPRYKVTKRGQDVTLRCDPISSHATLYWYQQALGQGPEFLTYFNYEAQPDKSGLPSDRFSAERPEGSISTLTIQRTEQRDSAMYRCASSLGGGSGYNEQFFGPGTRLTVL.

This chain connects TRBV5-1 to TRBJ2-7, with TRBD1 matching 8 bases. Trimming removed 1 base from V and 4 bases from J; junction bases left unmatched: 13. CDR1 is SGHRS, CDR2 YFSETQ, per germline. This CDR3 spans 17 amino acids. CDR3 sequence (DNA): TGCGCCAGCAGCTTGAGACGGAGGACAGGGAGAGTTTACGAGCAGTACTTC. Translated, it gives CASSLRRRTGRVYEQYF.

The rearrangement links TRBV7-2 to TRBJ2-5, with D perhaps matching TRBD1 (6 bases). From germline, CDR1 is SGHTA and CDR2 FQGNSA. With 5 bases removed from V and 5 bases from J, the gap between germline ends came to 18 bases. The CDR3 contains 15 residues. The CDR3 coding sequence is TGTGCCAGCAGCATGCTACAGGGTCCCCGCGAGACCCAGTACTTC. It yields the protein CASSMLQGPRETQYF.

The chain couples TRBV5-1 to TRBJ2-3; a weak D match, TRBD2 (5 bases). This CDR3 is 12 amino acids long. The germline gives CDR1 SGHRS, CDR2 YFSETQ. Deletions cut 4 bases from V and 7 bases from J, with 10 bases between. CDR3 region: CASSTAGNTQYF. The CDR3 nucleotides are TGCGCCAGCAGCACCGCCGGGAATACGCAGTATTTT.

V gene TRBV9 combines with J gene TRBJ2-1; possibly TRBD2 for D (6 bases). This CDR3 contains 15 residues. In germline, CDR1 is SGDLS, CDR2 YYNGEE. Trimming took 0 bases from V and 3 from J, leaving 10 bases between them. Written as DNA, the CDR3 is TGTGCCAGCAGCGTAGGAGGGACTTACTACAATGAGCAGTTCTTC. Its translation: CASSVGGTYYNEQFF.

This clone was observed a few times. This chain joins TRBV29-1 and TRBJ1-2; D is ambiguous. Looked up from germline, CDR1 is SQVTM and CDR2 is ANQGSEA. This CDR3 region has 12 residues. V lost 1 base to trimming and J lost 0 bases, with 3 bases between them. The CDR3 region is CSVEASNYGYTF. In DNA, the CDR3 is TGCAGCGTTGAAGCATCTAACTATGGCTACACCTTC.

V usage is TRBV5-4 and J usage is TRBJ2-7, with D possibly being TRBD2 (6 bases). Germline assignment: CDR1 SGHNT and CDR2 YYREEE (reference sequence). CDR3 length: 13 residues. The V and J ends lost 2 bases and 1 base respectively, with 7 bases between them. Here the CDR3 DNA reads TGTGCCAGCAGCTTAGGGAGGTCCTACGAGCAGTACTTC. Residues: CASSLGRSYEQYF.

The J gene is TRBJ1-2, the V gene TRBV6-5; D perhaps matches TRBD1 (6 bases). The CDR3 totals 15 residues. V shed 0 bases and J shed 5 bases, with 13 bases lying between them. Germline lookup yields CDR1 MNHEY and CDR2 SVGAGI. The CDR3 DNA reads TGTGCCAGCAGTTACTCGGACAGTTCCAGTTATGGCTACACCTTC. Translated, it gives CASSYSDSSSYGYTF.

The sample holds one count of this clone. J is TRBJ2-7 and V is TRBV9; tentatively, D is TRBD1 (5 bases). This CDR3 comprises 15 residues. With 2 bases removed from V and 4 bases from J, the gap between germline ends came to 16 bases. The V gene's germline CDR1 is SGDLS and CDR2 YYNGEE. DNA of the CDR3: TGTGCCAGCAGCGTTAGAGTGGGGCCCGCTTACGAGCAGTACTTC. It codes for CASSVRVGPAYEQYF.